The entry that follows covers one T cell receptor (beta chain) sequence. Its antigen is not identified. The record originates from a study of cytomegalovirus exposure and HLA in healthy donors. Regarding the study as a whole: An analysis was carried out at a later point. It showed that HLA-associated TCR beta chains were more clonally expanded than equally common non-associated chains. It was fewer than 200 TCR beta chains that were listed as cytomegalovirus-associated. In an earlier analysis, most TCR beta V segments were productive about 87% or about 30% of the time.

PCR involved 60 Vbeta and 13 Jbeta primers. Assay: immunoSEQ multiplex PCR; the TCRdb copy retains only in-frame clones and omits some. The sample table sets out about 210,000 clones. The donors comprised healthy bone marrow donors. The V end lost 5 bases, the J end lost 2 bases, and 15 bases lay between the germline ends. This CDR3 region has 15 residues. Germline assignment: CDR1 MGHRA and CDR2 YSYEKL. The sequenced sample consisted of PBMCs. The V and J genes are TRBV4-1 and TRBJ1-2; the D is unclear. The sequence derives from a woman aged 25 to 45 in good health and CMV-seropositive. CDR3 loop: CASSFANYLNYGYTF. CDR3 bases: TGCGCCAGCAGCTTCGCAAACTACTTAAACTATGGCTACACCTTC.